Listed below are T cell receptor beta chains from one sample, sequenced in a study of blood T cell repertoires in COVID-19. Sequenced by immunoSEQ multiplex PCR; TCRdb stores in-frame clones only, minus some. The sample includes about 100,000 clones, 88% seen only once; the top ten take around 5.4%. Material: peripheral blood. All receptors come from a human donor in a cohort sampled during active COVID-19. Each CDR3 is given with its conserved first and last residue. Each record gives: V gene, J gene, clone size, CDR3 length, D gene, CDR3 DNA, CDR3 protein. D genes are given only for firm matches. The size field is filled for only some rows; it gives once, few, many or a size class.

v_call: TRBV19; j_call: TRBJ2-5; clone_size: NA; cdr3_length: 13; d_call: NA; cdr3_nt: TGTGCCAGTAGTAAAACATTCCAAGAGACCCAGTACTTC; cdr3_aa: CASSKTFQETQYF
v_call: TRBV28; j_call: TRBJ2-1; clone_size: NA; cdr3_length: 16; d_call: TRBD2; cdr3_nt: TGTGCCAGCAGGTCGAATGTAGCGGGAGGACGCAATGAGCAGTTCTTC; cdr3_aa: CASRSNVAGGRNEQFF
v_call: TRBV6-5; j_call: TRBJ1-5; clone_size: NA; cdr3_length: 14; d_call: NA; cdr3_nt: TGTGCCAGCAGATTTAGAAATAGCAATCAGCCCCAGCATTTT; cdr3_aa: CASRFRNSNQPQHF
v_call: TRBV5-1; j_call: TRBJ2-1; clone_size: NA; cdr3_length: 15; d_call: TRBD2; cdr3_nt: TGCGCCAGCAGCTTGGGACTAGCGGAATACAATGAGCAGTTCTTC; cdr3_aa: CASSLGLAEYNEQFF
v_call: TRBV9; j_call: TRBJ2-5; clone_size: NA; cdr3_length: 18; d_call: TRBD2; cdr3_nt: TGTGCCAGCAGCGCTGCTCCTGGGACTAGCGGGAGGTCGGAGACCCAGTACTTC; cdr3_aa: CASSAAPGTSGRSETQYF
v_call: TRBV12-3/TRBV12-4; j_call: TRBJ2-1; clone_size: few; cdr3_length: 12; d_call: TRBD2; cdr3_nt: TGTGCCCGCGGGAGGGGGGGGGCCGAGCAGTTCTTC; cdr3_aa: CARGRGGAEQFF
v_call: TRBV11-1; j_call: TRBJ2-5; clone_size: NA; cdr3_length: 13; d_call: NA; cdr3_nt: TGTGCCAGCAGCCTCCAATTTCGGGGGACCCAGTACTTC; cdr3_aa: CASSLQFRGTQYF
v_call: TRBV2; j_call: TRBJ2-1; clone_size: NA; cdr3_length: 16; d_call: TRBD1; cdr3_nt: TGTGCCAGCAGTCTAATCCGGGACAGGGAGGGCAGTGAGCAGTTCTTC; cdr3_aa: CASSLIRDREGSEQFF
v_call: TRBV29-1; j_call: TRBJ1-1; clone_size: NA; cdr3_length: 11; d_call: NA; cdr3_nt: TGCAGCGGGCTGGTGAACACTGAAGCTTTCTTT; cdr3_aa: CSGLVNTEAFF
v_call: TRBV19; j_call: TRBJ1-2; clone_size: NA; cdr3_length: 15; d_call: TRBD1; cdr3_nt: TGTGCCAGTAGTTCGACTGGGACAGGGTATAATGGCTACACCTTC; cdr3_aa: CASSSTGTGYNGYTF
v_call: TRBV19; j_call: TRBJ1-1; clone_size: NA; cdr3_length: 14; d_call: NA; cdr3_nt: TGTGCCAGTAGTACCGGAGGAATGAACACTGAAGCTTTCTTT; cdr3_aa: CASSTGGMNTEAFF
v_call: TRBV15; j_call: TRBJ1-6; clone_size: NA; cdr3_length: 15; d_call: NA; cdr3_nt: TGTGCCACCAGCAGAGATCCGGACAGCAATTCACCCCTCCACTTT; cdr3_aa: CATSRDPDSNSPLHF
v_call: TRBV2; j_call: TRBJ2-2; clone_size: NA; cdr3_length: 13; d_call: NA; cdr3_nt: TGTGCCAGTGGGGGGAGGTTAACCGGGGAGCTGTTTTTT; cdr3_aa: CASGGRLTGELFF
v_call: TRBV9; j_call: TRBJ2-5; clone_size: NA; cdr3_length: 14; d_call: NA; cdr3_nt: TGTGCCAGCAGCGTATCAGTAGGGAGGGAGACCCAGTACTTC; cdr3_aa: CASSVSVGRETQYF
v_call: TRBV6-6; j_call: TRBJ1-4; clone_size: NA; cdr3_length: 16; d_call: NA; cdr3_nt: TGTGCCAGCAGGAATGGACAGCCTTCAACTAATGAAAAACTGTTTTTT; cdr3_aa: CASRNGQPSTNEKLFF
v_call: TRBV9; j_call: TRBJ1-3; clone_size: NA; cdr3_length: 15; d_call: NA; cdr3_nt: TGTGCCAGCAGCCTTGAACAGGGCTCTGGAAACACCATATATTTT; cdr3_aa: CASSLEQGSGNTIYF
v_call: TRBV10-1; j_call: TRBJ2-4; clone_size: NA; cdr3_length: 16; d_call: NA; cdr3_nt: TGCGCCAGCAGTGAGTCTCTAGCGCCCCGGAACAACATTCAGTACTTC; cdr3_aa: CASSESLAPRNNIQYF
v_call: TRBV4-1; j_call: TRBJ2-5; clone_size: NA; cdr3_length: 14; d_call: TRBD2; cdr3_nt: TGCGCCAGCAGTCTTAGCGGGAGTCGGGAGACCCAGTACTTC; cdr3_aa: CASSLSGSRETQYF
v_call: TRBV11-3; j_call: TRBJ2-7; clone_size: NA; cdr3_length: 14; d_call: TRBD2; cdr3_nt: TGTGCCAGCAGCCAGACTAGCGGATCCTACGAGCAGTACTTC; cdr3_aa: CASSQTSGSYEQYF
v_call: TRBV6-5; j_call: TRBJ2-7; clone_size: few; cdr3_length: 16; d_call: TRBD1; cdr3_nt: TGTGCCAGCAGTTACAACGGACAGGGTAATCCCTACGAGCAGTACTTC; cdr3_aa: CASSYNGQGNPYEQYF
v_call: TRBV30; j_call: TRBJ2-7; clone_size: NA; cdr3_length: 13; d_call: TRBD1; cdr3_nt: TGTGCCGGGGGGACCGGGACAGGCTACGAGCAGTACTTC; cdr3_aa: CAGGTGTGYEQYF
v_call: TRBV11-3; j_call: TRBJ2-2; clone_size: NA; cdr3_length: 17; d_call: NA; cdr3_nt: TGTGCCAGCAGCTCCCCCCCGGGGTTTCCGAACACCGGGGAGCTGTTTTTT; cdr3_aa: CASSSPPGFPNTGELFF
v_call: TRBV6-1; j_call: TRBJ1-1; clone_size: NA; cdr3_length: 12; d_call: NA; cdr3_nt: TGTGCCAGCAGTGAAGGTGTCATAGTCGCTTTCTTT; cdr3_aa: CASSEGVIVAFF
v_call: TRBV6-6; j_call: TRBJ2-7; clone_size: NA; cdr3_length: 13; d_call: TRBD2; cdr3_nt: TGTGCCAGCAGCCAGACTAGCGTTTGGGAGCAGTACTTC; cdr3_aa: CASSQTSVWEQYF
v_call: TRBV5-1; j_call: TRBJ2-7; clone_size: NA; cdr3_length: 13; d_call: NA; cdr3_nt: TGCGCCAGCAGCTTGCGGCAGGGGTACGAGCAGTACTTC; cdr3_aa: CASSLRQGYEQYF
v_call: TRBV5-6; j_call: TRBJ1-1; clone_size: NA; cdr3_length: 16; d_call: TRBD1; cdr3_nt: TGTGCCAGCAGCGGGGGGACAGGGGTTTTTTTCACTGAAGCTTTCTTT; cdr3_aa: CASSGGTGVFFTEAFF
v_call: TRBV7-2; j_call: TRBJ2-7; clone_size: NA; cdr3_length: 14; d_call: TRBD2; cdr3_nt: TGTGCCAGCTCTCCAGCGGGAGGTTTGTACGAGCAGTACTTC; cdr3_aa: CASSPAGGLYEQYF
v_call: TRBV30; j_call: TRBJ1-2; clone_size: NA; cdr3_length: 13; d_call: TRBD1; cdr3_nt: TGTGCCTGGAGTGTAGGGACAGGCTATGGCTACACCTTC; cdr3_aa: CAWSVGTGYGYTF
v_call: TRBV7-9; j_call: TRBJ2-1; clone_size: once; cdr3_length: 14; d_call: NA; cdr3_nt: TGTGCCAGCAGCTTAGGGACTAACTACAATGAGCAGTTCTTC; cdr3_aa: CASSLGTNYNEQFF
v_call: TRBV4-2; j_call: TRBJ2-7; clone_size: NA; cdr3_length: 15; d_call: NA; cdr3_nt: TGTGCCAGCAGCTCCCTGGTGGTGGCTCCTGGCGAGCAGTACTTC; cdr3_aa: CASSSLVVAPGEQYF
v_call: TRBV19; j_call: TRBJ2-3; clone_size: NA; cdr3_length: 14; d_call: TRBD1; cdr3_nt: TGTGCCAGTACAAGGACAGGGTCCGCAGATACGCAGTATTTT; cdr3_aa: CASTRTGSADTQYF
v_call: TRBV5-6; j_call: TRBJ1-1; clone_size: NA; cdr3_length: 16; d_call: TRBD1; cdr3_nt: TGTGCCAGCAGCCCCAAACTCCGGGACAGGGGCACTGAAGCTTTCTTT; cdr3_aa: CASSPKLRDRGTEAFF
v_call: TRBV4-1; j_call: TRBJ2-6; clone_size: NA; cdr3_length: 19; d_call: TRBD1; cdr3_nt: TGCGCCAGCAGCCACCTTCCGGGACAGGGTTCGCGAGGGGCCAACGTCCTGACTTTC; cdr3_aa: CASSHLPGQGSRGANVLTF
v_call: TRBV25-1; j_call: TRBJ2-2; clone_size: NA; cdr3_length: 14; d_call: NA; cdr3_nt: TGTGCCAGCAGTGAGCAGGGGCCAGCCGGGGAGCTGTTTTTT; cdr3_aa: CASSEQGPAGELFF
v_call: TRBV20-1; j_call: TRBJ2-1; clone_size: NA; cdr3_length: 15; d_call: TRBD2; cdr3_nt: TGCAGTGCTAGTGGACCGGGACTAGCGGGAGGTGAGCAGTTCTTC; cdr3_aa: CSASGPGLAGGEQFF
v_call: TRBV7-9; j_call: TRBJ1-1; clone_size: NA; cdr3_length: 14; d_call: NA; cdr3_nt: TGTGCCAGCAGCTATGGGCCCCCCGACACTGAAGCTTTCTTT; cdr3_aa: CASSYGPPDTEAFF
v_call: TRBV5-4; j_call: TRBJ2-1; clone_size: NA; cdr3_length: 16; d_call: TRBD2; cdr3_nt: TGTGCCAGCAGGGGTTCTAGCGGGAGGAGTCTCAATGAGCAGTTCTTC; cdr3_aa: CASRGSSGRSLNEQFF
v_call: TRBV30; j_call: TRBJ1-4; clone_size: once; cdr3_length: 11; d_call: NA; cdr3_nt: TGTGCCTGGAGTGGCCCATCACGGCTGTTTTTT; cdr3_aa: CAWSGPSRLFF
v_call: TRBV29-1; j_call: TRBJ2-3; clone_size: NA; cdr3_length: 12; d_call: NA; cdr3_nt: TGCAGCGTTGATGTTGGCGGAGATACGCAGTATTTT; cdr3_aa: CSVDVGGDTQYF
v_call: TRBV5-6; j_call: TRBJ2-1; clone_size: NA; cdr3_length: 19; d_call: TRBD2; cdr3_nt: TGTGCCAGCAGCTTGGCTCCTACTTGGGCTAGCGGGAGGGCCAATGAGCAGTTCTTC; cdr3_aa: CASSLAPTWASGRANEQFF
v_call: TRBV7-2; j_call: TRBJ2-1; clone_size: NA; cdr3_length: 11; d_call: NA; cdr3_nt: TGTGCCAGCAGCCCTATATCTGAGCAGTTCTTC; cdr3_aa: CASSPISEQFF
v_call: TRBV7-8; j_call: TRBJ2-3; clone_size: NA; cdr3_length: 16; d_call: TRBD2; cdr3_nt: TGTGCCAGCAGTTCCTGGACTAGCGGGACCACGGATACGCAGTATTTT; cdr3_aa: CASSSWTSGTTDTQYF